This T cell receptor beta chain was documented in a study of cytomegalovirus exposure and HLA in healthy donors. The study, taken as a whole, reports: Sequences of the TCR beta chain were said to predict the HLA-A and HLA-B alleles of most subjects accurately. A later analysis reportedly found fewer N-insertions in an Asian-associated ancestry cluster than the roughly 680-donor mean. Indistinguishability led to the exclusion of some V segments, TRBV6-2 and TRBV6-3 included.

PCR amplification relied on 60 Vbeta primers (plus 13 Jbeta primers). Clones were read by immunoSEQ multiplex PCR, and TCRdb kept only the in-frame ones, dropping some. The top ten hold 1.7% of the sample, which has about 200,000 clones, around 83% seen once. Between the trimmed V and J ends, which lost 5 bases and 4 bases, there was a span of 11 bases. The CDR3 spans 13 residues. Germline V gene lookup returns CDR1 MNHNY and CDR2 SVGAGI (reference sequence). About this clone itself: Its target is not known.

The receptor was derived from a man between 40 and 49 years old in good health and CMV-seropositive. Sample: PBMCs. The V and J genes are TRBV6-6 and TRBJ1-1, with a weak D call TRBD1 (5 bases). This chain's CDR3 is CASSHGGGTEAFF. In nucleotides, the CDR3 is TGTGCCAGCAGTCACGGGGGGGGCACTGAAGCTTTCTTT.